Below are 24 T cell receptor beta chains sequenced from a single sample in a study of shared clonotypes between healthy human individuals (dated by TCRdb to 2018 to 2021). The method was the immunoSEQ multiplex PCR assay. TCRdb took this table from immuneACCESS and kept in-frame rearrangements with V and J called. Such tables lack part of the clones; where checked against another copy, unresolved V genes explain under half of the gap, and the rest is unexplained. This sample lists more than 2,000,000 clones; approximately 92% were detected once. 0.11% to 0.15% of the sample is taken by the ten largest. The sequenced material came from naive CD4+ T cells sorted from blood. The cell subset or site label, as the study defines it: CD45RA+ positively selected. Receptor source: a young man in good health.

The chain links TRBV5-4 to TRBJ2-7, with 8 bases aligning to TRBD2. From germline, CDR1 is SGHNT and CDR2 YYREEE (reference sequence). The J segment lost 0 bases and the V segment lost 4 bases, leaving 6 bases of the junction unmatched. The CDR3 contains 15 residues. In DNA, the CDR3 is TGTGCCAGCAGCCCATCCGGGACTAGCTCCTACGAGCAGTACTTC. It is translated as CASSPSGTSSYEQYF.

On this clone itself: At the DNA level, this CDR3 is encoded by other sequences in the same sample as well. The chain recombines TRBV5-1 with TRBJ2-7, with 11 bases matching TRBD2. CDR1 is SGHRS, CDR2 YFSETQ, per germline. The V segment lost 3 bases and the J segment 2 bases; nucleotides outside the gene matches: 4. This CDR3 spans 15 amino acids. In DNA, the CDR3 is TGCGCCAGCAGCTCCGGGACTAGCGGTACCTACGAGCAGTACTTC. This gives the protein CASSSGTSGTYEQYF.

On this clone itself: The identical CDR3 is also encoded by other nucleotide sequences in the sample. This chain joins TRBV19 and TRBJ1-5; D is unresolved. The V end was cut by 1 base, the J end by 2 bases, with 3 bases between. Germline V gene sequence: CDR1 LNHDA, CDR2 SQIVND (reference sequence). The CDR3 is 13 residues long. The CDR3 protein is CASSIVGNQPQHF. CDR3 in DNA: TGTGCCAGTAGTATAGTGGGCAATCAGCCCCAGCATTTT.

The V and J genes are TRBV5-1 and TRBJ2-1; unclear D gene. V lost 0 bases, J lost 2 bases, and 9 bases lay in between. CDR3 length equals 15 residues. Germline V gives CDR1 SGHRS, CDR2 YFSETQ. The CDR3 loop reads CASSLVAAAYNEQFF. CDR3 DNA: TGCGCCAGCAGCTTGGTGGCGGCAGCCTACAATGAGCAGTTCTTC.

The chain is built from TRBV9 and TRBJ1-2; TRBD1 matches at 11 bases. The V gene end was trimmed by 2 bases and the J gene end by 8 bases; junction bases not matched to a gene: 5. The germline V gene has CDR1 SGDLS and CDR2 YYNGEE. The CDR3 sequence is 14 residues long. The chain's CDR3 is CASSVSDRGQGYTF. Here the CDR3 DNA reads TGTGCCAGCAGCGTCTCGGACAGGGGGCAAGGCTACACCTTC.

The count of this clone is one. The rearrangement joins TRBV6-1 to TRBJ1-1; D uncertain. The CDR3 runs to 12 residues. From germline, CDR1 is MNHNS and CDR2 SASEGT. Trimming took off 6 bases at V and 6 bases at J, with 11 bases between the two ends. CDR3 nucleotide sequence: TGTGCCAGCAGGATACAGAATTCTGAAGCTTTCTTT. Protein: CASRIQNSEAFF.

This rearrangement joins TRBV28 to TRBJ1-5, with 9 bases that match TRBD1. The V gene end was trimmed by 2 bases and the J gene end by 2 bases; junction bases not matched to a gene: 4. The CDR3 covers 16 residues. Germline CDR1 and CDR2: MDHEN and SYDVKM. The DNA for the CDR3 is TGTGCCAGCAGTTTAGGGGGACAGGGAGGCAATCAGCCCCAGCATTTT. Amino acids: CASSLGGQGGNQPQHF.

The CDR3 here is CATGTGASYEQYF. In nucleotides, the CDR3 is TGTGCCACAGGGACAGGGGCATCCTACGAGCAGTACTTC. The chain combines TRBV10-3 with TRBJ2-7; 10 nucleotides agree with TRBD1. This CDR3 contains 13 residues. J lost 1 base, V lost 10 bases, and 4 bases had no gene match. Germline V lookup: CDR1 ENHRY, CDR2 SYGVKD.

This chain links TRBV12-5 with TRBJ2-3, with a possible D match to TRBD1 (6 bases). Germline V gene data show CDR1 as LGHNT and CDR2 as FRNRAP. Between the trimmed V and J ends, which lost 3 bases and 0 bases, there was a span of 16 bases. There are 17 residues in the CDR3. CDR3 sequence reads: CASGFPNRALSTDTQYF. CDR3 bases: TGTGCTAGTGGTTTCCCAAACAGGGCCCTAAGCACAGATACGCAGTATTTT.

The V gene is TRBV5-8, the J gene TRBJ2-5, with 8 bases lining up with TRBD2. Germline V gene sequence: CDR1 SGHTS, CDR2 YDEGEE. This CDR3 spans 15 amino acids. The V gene end was trimmed by 0 bases and the J gene end by 7 bases; junction bases not matched to a gene: 8. CDR3 sequence (DNA): TGTGCCAGCAGCTTGGCCGTAGGTAGCGGGATGACCCAGTACTTC. Encoded protein: CASSLAVGSGMTQYF.

The rearrangement uses TRBV5-4 and TRBJ2-7; D is undetermined. Germline lookup yields CDR1 SGHNT and CDR2 YYREEE (reference sequence). This CDR3 is 13 amino acids long. The V end lost 3 bases, the J end lost 3 bases, and 10 bases lay between the germline ends. The CDR3 coding sequence is TGTGCCAGCAGCTCCCTGGGAAACTACGAGCAGTACTTC. Translated, it gives CASSSLGNYEQYF.

This clone has just a few counts. The genes are TRBV19 and TRBJ1-5; perhaps TRBD1 as D (6 bases). Germline V gives CDR1 LNHDA, CDR2 SQIVND (reference sequence). V lost 9 bases, J lost 6 bases, and 15 bases lay in between. The CDR3 covers 13 residues. The CDR3 coding sequence is TGTGCCAGCCGGGACATCCTGGGTCAGCCCCAGCATTTT. Translating it yields CASRDILGQPQHF.

The sample holds one count of this clone. V usage is TRBV10-2 and J usage is TRBJ1-2, with D uncertain. Deletions cut 3 bases from V and 8 bases from J, with 16 bases between. Germline loops: CDR1 WSHSY, CDR2 SAAADI. The CDR3 is 14 residues long. The CDR3 DNA reads TGCGCCAGCAGTGATTCTACGGGCCTGGGGGGCTACACCTTC. It is translated as CASSDSTGLGGYTF.

This sequence joins TRBV11-2 and TRBJ1-1; D is ambiguous. Deletions cut 4 bases from V and 5 bases from J, with 11 bases between. The length of the CDR3 is 13 residues. Germline lookup yields CDR1 SGHAT and CDR2 FQNNGV. Here the CDR3 DNA reads TGTGCCAGCAGCTCCACGTATAAGACTGAAGCTTTCTTT. Its protein product is CASSSTYKTEAFF.

The chain uses TRBV2 and TRBJ1-6; 9 positions match TRBD1. V shed 11 bases, J shed 7 bases, and the junction held 6 bases outside the gene matches. Germline values: CDR1 SNHLY, CDR2 FYNNEI. CDR3 length: 13 residues. The CDR3 loop reads CAGRTGANSPLHF. Written as DNA, the CDR3 is TGTGCCGGGAGGACAGGGGCCAATTCACCCCTCCACTTT. The variable domain in full, completed from reference TRBV2 and TRBJ1-6, reads EPEVTQTPSHQVTQMGQEVILRCVPISNHLYFYWYRQILGQKVEFLVSFYNNEISEKSEIFDDQFSVERPDGSNFTLKIRSTKLEDSAMYFCAGRTGANSPLHFGNGTRLTVT.

The J gene is TRBJ2-5, the V gene TRBV11-3; 15 positions match TRBD2. V was clipped by 5 bases and J by 4 bases; unmatched bases: 5. The CDR3 consists of 16 residues. From germline, CDR1 is SGHNT and CDR2 YENEEA. The CDR3 DNA reads TGTGCCAGCAGCCCCCGGACTAGCGGGGGGGCAGAGACCCAGTACTTC. Protein sequence: CASSPRTSGGAETQYF. Using reference TRBV11-3 and TRBJ2-5 for the parts outside the CDR3, the full variable domain is EAGVVQSPRYKIIEKKQPVAFWCNPISGHNTLYWYLQNLGQGPELLIRYENEEAVDDSQLPKDRFSAERLKGVDSTLKIQPAELGDSAVYLCASSPRTSGGAETQYFGPGTRLLVL.

The CDR3 protein is CASSLGQGQGKTNTGELFF. The CDR3 region has the DNA TGTGCCAGCAGTCTAGGCCAGGGACAGGGGAAAACGAACACCGGGGAGCTGTTTTTT. The chain combines TRBV9 with TRBJ2-2; TRBD1 agrees at 10 bases. Per the germline V gene, CDR1 is SGDLS and CDR2 is YYNGEE. The J segment lost 0 bases and the V segment lost 5 bases, leaving 13 bases of the junction unmatched. The CDR3 runs to 19 residues. Filled out from reference TRBV9 and TRBJ2-2, the complete variable domain reads DSGVTQTPKHLITATGQRVTLRCSPRSGDLSVYWYQQSLDQGLQFLIQYYNGEERAKGNILERFSAQQFPDLHSELNLSSLELGDSALYFCASSLGQGQGKTNTGELFFGEGSRLTVL.

In its sample, this clone was seen once. V is TRBV12-5 and J is TRBJ2-1, with TRBD1 as a possible D gene (6 bases). Trimming left V 1 base short and J 2 bases short, with 18 bases between. This CDR3 region has 18 residues. Germline CDR1 LGHNT, CDR2 FRNRAP. CDR3 amino acids: CASGLALSDRTAYNEQFF. The CDR3 DNA reads TGTGCTAGTGGTTTGGCCCTCTCGGACAGAACAGCCTACAATGAGCAGTTCTTC.

A remark on this clone: Other DNA sequences from this sample encode an identical CDR3 as well. The V gene is TRBV11-2, the J gene TRBJ2-7; no definite D call. CDR3 size: 14 residues. CDR1 is SGHAT and CDR2 is FQNNGV in the germline V gene. The ends were cut back, 3 bases at V and 0 bases at J, with 9 bases in the middle. CDR3 bases: TGTGCCAGCAGCTTGACTGGCAGCTCCTACGAGCAGTACTTC. It codes for CASSLTGSSYEQYF.

The chain employs TRBV13 and TRBJ2-7; 9 nucleotides line up with TRBD2. The trim removed 7 bases at V and 2 bases at J, leaving 6 bases unmatched. CDR3 length: 14 residues. The V gene's germline CDR1 is PRHDT and CDR2 FYEKMQ (reference sequence). DNA for the CDR3: TGTGCCAGCACTCACGCGGGGGGGACCTACGAGCAGTACTTC. It codes for CASTHAGGTYEQYF.

The chain has TRBV4-1 and TRBJ2-3; TRBD2 matches 9 bases. V was clipped by 6 bases and J by 5 bases; unmatched bases: 12. This CDR3 contains 16 residues. Germline V gives CDR1 MGHRA, CDR2 YSYEKL. This CDR3 reads CASSRTGTSNGDTQYF. The CDR3 DNA is TGCGCCAGCAGTAGGACCGGGACTAGCAATGGAGATACGCAGTATTTT.

The V gene is TRBV2, the J gene TRBJ2-2; D remains unclear. The CDR3 length is 14 residues. V was shortened by 5 bases and J by 1 base, with 8 bases between the two germline ends. CDR1 and CDR2 (germline): SNHLY, FYNNEI. The CDR3 loop is CASSILENTGELFF. CDR3 sequence (DNA): TGTGCCAGCAGTATTCTAGAGAACACCGGGGAGCTGTTTTTT.

The rearrangement links TRBV14 to TRBJ2-3, with 12 nucleotides matching TRBD2. From germline, CDR1 is SGHDN and CDR2 FVKESK. V lost 5 bases to trimming and J lost 6 bases; unmatched junction nucleotides: 9. The CDR3 totals 16 residues. DNA for the CDR3: TGTGCCAGCAGCTCTACTAGCGGGGGGCCGGGGGATACGCAGTATTTT. Translating gives CASSSTSGGPGDTQYF.

Regarding this clone: In the same sample, other DNA sequences code for this CDR3. The chain carries TRBV11-2 and TRBJ2-2, with 7 bases that match TRBD2. There are 15 residues in the CDR3. The germline gives CDR1 SGHAT, CDR2 FQNNGV. V gave up 1 base and J gave up 5 bases; unmatched junction bases: 4. The CDR3 bases are TGTGCCAGCAGCTTAGGCCTGGGAGGGACCGGGGAGCTGTTTTTT. This translates into CASSLGLGGTGELFF. Supplemented by reference TRBV11-2 and TRBJ2-2, the full variable domain reads EAGVAQSPRYKIIEKRQSVAFWCNPISGHATLYWYQQILGQGPKLLIQFQNNGVVDDSQLPKDRFSAERLKGVDSTLKIQPAKLEDSAVYLCASSLGLGGTGELFFGEGSRLTVL.